Listed below are T cell receptor beta chains from one sample, sequenced in a study of PD-L1 blockade in urothelial cancer. Sequencing used immunoSEQ multiplex PCR; TCRdb keeps in-frame clones, though not all of them. The table shows 85,000 to 100,000 clones, with 87% occurring only once. Sequencing used PBMCs, obtained around atezolizumab (anti-PD-L1) treatment. These receptors were obtained from a man between 60 and 75 years old with urothelial cancer. Both conserved end residues are part of each CDR3. The order of the fields is D gene, J gene, V gene, clone size, CDR3 DNA, CDR3 protein. D genes are given only for firm matches. The size of a clone is reported for some rows only, either as once, few or many, or as a class for expanded clones.

d_gene: -
j_gene: TRBJ1-6
v_gene: TRBV5-4
abundance: few
CDR3nt: TGTGCCAGCAGCTTGGATCGACTGTTCAATTCACCCCTCCACTTT
CDR3aa: CASSLDRLFNSPLHF

d_gene: TRBD1
j_gene: TRBJ1-2
v_gene: TRBV7-8
abundance: -
CDR3nt: TGTGCCAGCAGCCGTGATTGGACAGGGGGTGGGAATGGCTACACCTTC
CDR3aa: CASSRDWTGGGNGYTF

d_gene: -
j_gene: TRBJ2-1
v_gene: TRBV6-1
abundance: -
CDR3nt: TGTGCCAGCAGCGTAACAGGGCCGTGGGAGCAGTTCTTC
CDR3aa: CASSVTGPWEQFF

d_gene: -
j_gene: TRBJ2-7
v_gene: TRBV5-1
abundance: few
CDR3nt: TGCGCCAGCAGCTCGGACTGGGGCGAGCAGTACTTC
CDR3aa: CASSSDWGEQYF

d_gene: TRBD1
j_gene: TRBJ1-5
v_gene: TRBV4-2
abundance: -
CDR3nt: TGTGCCAGCAGCCACGGGACAGGGGAATGGAATCAGCCCCAGCATTTT
CDR3aa: CASSHGTGEWNQPQHF

d_gene: -
j_gene: TRBJ2-5
v_gene: TRBV6-5
abundance: -
CDR3nt: TGTGCCAGCAGTTACTCGGATCCCAGGAGGGAGACCCAGTACTTC
CDR3aa: CASSYSDPRRETQYF

d_gene: -
j_gene: TRBJ1-3
v_gene: TRBV10-2
abundance: -
CDR3nt: TGCGCCAGCAGTGACCGGAGCTCTGGAAACACCATATATTTT
CDR3aa: CASSDRSSGNTIYF

d_gene: -
j_gene: TRBJ1-2
v_gene: TRBV29-1
abundance: -
CDR3nt: TGCAGCGTTGAAGCGTCAGGGTCTGGCGGCTACACCTTC
CDR3aa: CSVEASGSGGYTF

d_gene: -
j_gene: TRBJ2-2
v_gene: TRBV18
abundance: once
CDR3nt: TGTGCCAGCTCATCCTCGACGGGGGTCGCCGGGGAGCTGTTTTTT
CDR3aa: CASSSSTGVAGELFF

d_gene: -
j_gene: TRBJ2-4
v_gene: TRBV11-3
abundance: few
CDR3nt: TGTGCCAGCAGCTTGACAGACCTAGCCAAAAACATTCAGTACTTC
CDR3aa: CASSLTDLAKNIQYF

d_gene: TRBD1
j_gene: TRBJ1-5
v_gene: TRBV30
abundance: few
CDR3nt: TGTGCCTGGAGTGCCGGGACAGGGGGCGGACAGCCCCAGCATTTT
CDR3aa: CAWSAGTGGGQPQHF

d_gene: -
j_gene: TRBJ2-1
v_gene: TRBV5-1
abundance: -
CDR3nt: TGCGCCAGCAGCTTGGATATTAGCTCCTACAATGAGCAGTTCTTC
CDR3aa: CASSLDISSYNEQFF

d_gene: TRBD1
j_gene: TRBJ1-1
v_gene: TRBV28
abundance: -
CDR3nt: TGTGCCAGTGGACAGGTTAACACTGAAGCTTTCTTT
CDR3aa: CASGQVNTEAFF

d_gene: -
j_gene: TRBJ2-5
v_gene: TRBV7-8
abundance: -
CDR3nt: TGTGCCAGCAGCCCCTGGGTTGCGGGAACGAGGGAGACCCAGTACTTC
CDR3aa: CASSPWVAGTRETQYF

d_gene: -
j_gene: TRBJ2-6
v_gene: TRBV7-2
abundance: -
CDR3nt: TGTGCCAGCAGCTTAGGACAGCCCGTTTATGGTGGGGCCAACGTCCTGACTTTC
CDR3aa: CASSLGQPVYGGANVLTF

d_gene: -
j_gene: TRBJ1-1
v_gene: TRBV5-1
abundance: -
CDR3nt: TGCGCCAGCAGCTTGGTCGGGGACACTGAAGCTTTCTTT
CDR3aa: CASSLVGDTEAFF

d_gene: TRBD1
j_gene: TRBJ2-5
v_gene: TRBV15
abundance: -
CDR3nt: TGTGCCACCAGCAGAGATCAGGGGGTCCTAGAGACCCAGTACTTC
CDR3aa: CATSRDQGVLETQYF

d_gene: -
j_gene: TRBJ2-2
v_gene: TRBV18
abundance: once
CDR3nt: TGTGCCAGCTCACAGACAGTAATCGAGACCGGGGAGCTGTTTTTT
CDR3aa: CASSQTVIETGELFF

d_gene: TRBD1
j_gene: TRBJ1-5
v_gene: TRBV28
abundance: once
CDR3nt: TGTGCCAGCAGCCTGGGACAGGGGGGCAATCAGCCCCAGCATTTT
CDR3aa: CASSLGQGGNQPQHF

d_gene: -
j_gene: TRBJ2-2
v_gene: TRBV6-1
abundance: once
CDR3nt: TGTGCCAGCAGTGATAGGGGCCGTACCGGGGAGCTGTTTTTT
CDR3aa: CASSDRGRTGELFF

d_gene: -
j_gene: TRBJ1-1
v_gene: TRBV11-2
abundance: -
CDR3nt: TGTGCCAGCAGCCAACGACGCGGGGCCACTGAAGCTTTCTTT
CDR3aa: CASSQRRGATEAFF

d_gene: -
j_gene: TRBJ1-2
v_gene: TRBV4-2
abundance: -
CDR3nt: TGTGCCAGCAGCCCAGGACTAGGCGAAGGGTATGGCTACACCTTC
CDR3aa: CASSPGLGEGYGYTF

d_gene: -
j_gene: TRBJ2-5
v_gene: TRBV10-1
abundance: once
CDR3nt: TGCGCCAGCAGTCTCCGGCCTGGAGCGGGGACCCAGTACTTC
CDR3aa: CASSLRPGAGTQYF

d_gene: TRBD1
j_gene: TRBJ1-5
v_gene: TRBV7-7
abundance: -
CDR3nt: TGTGCCAGCAGCTTGGGACAGGATCAGCCCCAGCATTTT
CDR3aa: CASSLGQDQPQHF

d_gene: TRBD1
j_gene: TRBJ1-4
v_gene: TRBV19
abundance: -
CDR3nt: TGTGCCAGTAGTCTCCGGGACAGCGCTACTCCGGTGGAAAAACTGTTTTTT
CDR3aa: CASSLRDSATPVEKLFF

d_gene: -
j_gene: TRBJ2-7
v_gene: TRBV6-5
abundance: -
CDR3nt: TGTGCCAGCAGTTACGGAGGGTTCCTGGGCGAGCAGTACTTC
CDR3aa: CASSYGGFLGEQYF

d_gene: -
j_gene: TRBJ2-2
v_gene: TRBV28
abundance: -
CDR3nt: TGTGCCAGCATCCTAGCTACGAACACCGGGGAGCTGTTTTTT
CDR3aa: CASILATNTGELFF

d_gene: TRBD1
j_gene: TRBJ2-7
v_gene: TRBV30
abundance: once
CDR3nt: TGTGCCTGGAGTGGACAGGGGTACGAACCATACGAGCAGTACTTC
CDR3aa: CAWSGQGYEPYEQYF

d_gene: TRBD1
j_gene: TRBJ2-3
v_gene: TRBV18
abundance: few
CDR3nt: TGTGCCAGCTCGCCGCCTACAGGGGGCTACCGAGATACGCAGTATTTT
CDR3aa: CASSPPTGGYRDTQYF

d_gene: -
j_gene: TRBJ1-1
v_gene: TRBV11-3
abundance: -
CDR3nt: TGTGCCAGCAGTTCACAGGGTTGGGACACTGAAGCTTTCTTT
CDR3aa: CASSSQGWDTEAFF

d_gene: -
j_gene: TRBJ1-2
v_gene: TRBV5-6
abundance: -
CDR3nt: TGTGCCAGCAGCAACGCTACTAAGGGACTTTTACGTGGCTACACCTTC
CDR3aa: CASSNATKGLLRGYTF

d_gene: TRBD1
j_gene: TRBJ2-5
v_gene: TRBV6-5
abundance: -
CDR3nt: TGTGCCAGCAGTTCTGACAGGGGGAGTGAGACCCAGTACTTC
CDR3aa: CASSSDRGSETQYF

d_gene: TRBD1
j_gene: TRBJ1-1
v_gene: TRBV7-9
abundance: -
CDR3nt: TGTGCCAGCAGCTCATACATAGGGACAGGGAACACTGAAGCTTTCTTT
CDR3aa: CASSSYIGTGNTEAFF

d_gene: TRBD2
j_gene: TRBJ2-1
v_gene: TRBV5-1
abundance: once
CDR3nt: TGCGCCAGCAGCTTACCTCTAGCGGGAGGCGGAGGCAATGAGCAGTTCTTC
CDR3aa: CASSLPLAGGGGNEQFF

d_gene: -
j_gene: TRBJ1-2
v_gene: TRBV28
abundance: -
CDR3nt: TGTGCCAGCAGGCCCGGGACACCCTATGGCTACACCTTC
CDR3aa: CASRPGTPYGYTF

d_gene: TRBD1
j_gene: TRBJ2-7
v_gene: TRBV7-2
abundance: -
CDR3nt: TGTGCCAGCAGTGAGGGGCAGGGGGCGCAAGGCGAGCAGTACTTC
CDR3aa: CASSEGQGAQGEQYF

d_gene: -
j_gene: TRBJ2-7
v_gene: TRBV5-4
abundance: few
CDR3nt: TGTGCCAGCAGCCCGGCGGCGGGGAGCCTCGAGCAGTACTTC
CDR3aa: CASSPAAGSLEQYF

d_gene: TRBD2
j_gene: TRBJ2-1
v_gene: TRBV6-1
abundance: -
CDR3nt: TGTGCCAGCTACCTCGGGGGGGGACGCTACAATGAGCAGTTCTTC
CDR3aa: CASYLGGGRYNEQFF

d_gene: TRBD2
j_gene: TRBJ2-3
v_gene: TRBV5-4
abundance: -
CDR3nt: TGTGCCAGCAGCTCGCCGGGACTAGGCACAGATACGCAGTATTTT
CDR3aa: CASSSPGLGTDTQYF

d_gene: -
j_gene: TRBJ1-2
v_gene: TRBV20-1
abundance: -
CDR3nt: TGCAGTGCCAGTGATGTTTTAGGCTACACCTTC
CDR3aa: CSASDVLGYTF

d_gene: TRBD1
j_gene: TRBJ2-5
v_gene: TRBV13
abundance: few
CDR3nt: TGTGCCAGCAGCTCGGAACAGGGGTACCAAGAGACCCAGTACTTC
CDR3aa: CASSSEQGYQETQYF

d_gene: -
j_gene: TRBJ1-5
v_gene: TRBV6-1
abundance: -
CDR3nt: TGTGCCAGCAGTGAAGAGGCGGACAATCAGCCCCAGCATTTT
CDR3aa: CASSEEADNQPQHF

d_gene: -
j_gene: TRBJ2-5
v_gene: TRBV5-1
abundance: -
CDR3nt: TGCGCCAGCAGCCCTGGGGGCAGCCCCGAGACCCAGTACTTC
CDR3aa: CASSPGGSPETQYF

d_gene: -
j_gene: TRBJ1-1
v_gene: TRBV2
abundance: -
CDR3nt: TGTGCCACCCAAAGACATGGTGAGAACACTGAAGCTTTCTTT
CDR3aa: CATQRHGENTEAFF

d_gene: TRBD1
j_gene: TRBJ2-7
v_gene: TRBV5-1
abundance: few
CDR3nt: TGCGCCAGCAGCCTACCGGGACAGGGGGCCTTCTCCTACGAGCAGTACTTC
CDR3aa: CASSLPGQGAFSYEQYF

d_gene: -
j_gene: TRBJ1-4
v_gene: TRBV28
abundance: -
CDR3nt: TGTGCCAGCAGAGGGAGGAGGGGAGAAGAAAAACTGTTTTTT
CDR3aa: CASRGRRGEEKLFF

d_gene: TRBD2
j_gene: TRBJ2-7
v_gene: TRBV30
abundance: -
CDR3nt: TGTGCCTGGAAAGCGGGGGAGGTCGAGCAGTACTTC
CDR3aa: CAWKAGEVEQYF

d_gene: -
j_gene: TRBJ2-7
v_gene: TRBV27
abundance: -
CDR3nt: TGTGCCAGCAGCCAAAGAGGGGGAGCGTACGAGCAGTACTTC
CDR3aa: CASSQRGGAYEQYF

d_gene: -
j_gene: TRBJ2-7
v_gene: TRBV6-1
abundance: -
CDR3nt: TGTGCCAGCAGTGAAATATTTGGGGGCAGCGTTTCCTACGAGCAGTACTTC
CDR3aa: CASSEIFGGSVSYEQYF

d_gene: -
j_gene: TRBJ2-2
v_gene: TRBV4-1
abundance: -
CDR3nt: TGCGCCAGCAGCCAAGTGGGGGGTATGGCCGGGGAGCTGTTTTTT
CDR3aa: CASSQVGGMAGELFF

d_gene: TRBD2
j_gene: TRBJ2-7
v_gene: TRBV5-1
abundance: -
CDR3nt: TGCGCCAGCAGCTTGGAACTAGCGGGCGGATTAGCCAGCGACGAGCAGTACTTC
CDR3aa: CASSLELAGGLASDEQYF

d_gene: -
j_gene: TRBJ2-1
v_gene: TRBV5-1
abundance: -
CDR3nt: TGCGCCAGCAGCTTGGACGAGTACAATGAGCAGTTCTTC
CDR3aa: CASSLDEYNEQFF

d_gene: TRBD2
j_gene: TRBJ2-7
v_gene: TRBV19
abundance: -
CDR3nt: TGTGCCAGTAGTATCCGCCATATGGCGGGAGGATTCGTCGAGCAGTACTTC
CDR3aa: CASSIRHMAGGFVEQYF

d_gene: -
j_gene: TRBJ2-2
v_gene: TRBV5-4
abundance: -
CDR3nt: TGTGCCAGCAGCCTTGGTTGGGACACCCCAGGCGGGGAGCTGTTTTTT
CDR3aa: CASSLGWDTPGGELFF

d_gene: -
j_gene: TRBJ2-2
v_gene: TRBV7-3
abundance: -
CDR3nt: TGTGCCAGCAGCTCGTACACCGGGGAGCTGTTTTTT
CDR3aa: CASSSYTGELFF

d_gene: -
j_gene: TRBJ1-1
v_gene: TRBV6-5
abundance: -
CDR3nt: TGTGCCAGCAACGGTTGGGGGCCGAACACTGAAGCTTTCTTT
CDR3aa: CASNGWGPNTEAFF

d_gene: TRBD1
j_gene: TRBJ1-1
v_gene: TRBV29-1
abundance: -
CDR3nt: TGCAGCGTGGGACAGGGGACGAACACTGAAGCTTTCTTT
CDR3aa: CSVGQGTNTEAFF

d_gene: TRBD2
j_gene: TRBJ2-1
v_gene: TRBV13
abundance: -
CDR3nt: TGTGCCAGCAGCATGCGCGGGGGCAATGAGCAGTTCTTC
CDR3aa: CASSMRGGNEQFF

d_gene: -
j_gene: TRBJ2-1
v_gene: TRBV12-1
abundance: -
CDR3nt: TGTGCCGGCTCTAGGGGAAATGAGCAGTTCTTC
CDR3aa: CAGSRGNEQFF

d_gene: -
j_gene: TRBJ2-7
v_gene: TRBV6-1
abundance: -
CDR3nt: TGTGCCAGCACCGCCGGCAGGGATGGTTCCTACGAGCAGTACTTC
CDR3aa: CASTAGRDGSYEQYF